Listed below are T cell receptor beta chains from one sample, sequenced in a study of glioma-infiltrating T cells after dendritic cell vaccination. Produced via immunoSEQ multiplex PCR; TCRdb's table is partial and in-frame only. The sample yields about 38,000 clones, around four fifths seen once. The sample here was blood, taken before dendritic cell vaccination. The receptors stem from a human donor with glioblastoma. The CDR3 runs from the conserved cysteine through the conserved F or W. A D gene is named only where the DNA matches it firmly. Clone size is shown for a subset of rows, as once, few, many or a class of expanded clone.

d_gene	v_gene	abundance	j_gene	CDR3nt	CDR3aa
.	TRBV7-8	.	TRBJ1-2	TGTGCCAGCAGCTTAGCGAATCCGCCCAGGGTTATCCTCACCTTC	CASSLANPPRVILTF
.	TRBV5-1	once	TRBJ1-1	TGCGCCAGCAGCCCGGGAGGGTTGCGGGTGAACACTGAAGCTTTCTTT	CASSPGGLRVNTEAFF
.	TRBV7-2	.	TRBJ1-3	TGTGCCAGCAGCTTAGGGAGCTACCACTCTGGAAACACCATATATTTT	CASSLGSYHSGNTIYF
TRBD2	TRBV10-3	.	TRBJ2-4	TGTGCCGCCGGGGGGGCGGCCAAAAACATCCAGTACTTC	CAAGGAAKNIQYF
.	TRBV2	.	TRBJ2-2	TGTGCCAGCAGTGATAGGCTAGCCCTAACCGGGGAGCTGTTTTTT	CASSDRLALTGELFF
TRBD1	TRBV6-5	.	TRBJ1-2	TGTGCCAGCAGTCAGGGGGGCGGCTACACCTTC	CASSQGGGYTF
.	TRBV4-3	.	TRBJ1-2	TGCGCCAGCAGCCAAGACGCGTATCTCGGCTACACCTTC	CASSQDAYLGYTF
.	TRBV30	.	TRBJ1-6	TGTGCCTGGAGTGTGGAGGGGTATAATTCACCCCTCCACTTT	CAWSVEGYNSPLHF
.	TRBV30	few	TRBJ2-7	TGTGCCTGGAACCTCTTCGGGGGCGAGCAGTACTTC	CAWNLFGGEQYF
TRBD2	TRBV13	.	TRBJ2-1	TGTGCCAGCAGCTTAGGACTAGCGGGGGGGCTTGAGCAGTTCTTC	CASSLGLAGGLEQFF
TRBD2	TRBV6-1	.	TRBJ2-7	TGTGCCAGCAGGCTAGCGGGACCACCCTACGAGCAGTACTTC	CASRLAGPPYEQYF
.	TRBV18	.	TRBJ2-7	TGTGCCAGCTCACCAGGGGAAGGAGGCTCCTACGAGCAGTACTTC	CASSPGEGGSYEQYF
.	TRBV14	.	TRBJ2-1	TGTGCCAGCAGCCAAGGGCCCTACAATGAGCAGTTCTTC	CASSQGPYNEQFF
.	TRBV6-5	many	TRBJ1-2	TGTGCCAGCAGTTATTCAGTCAACTATGGCTACACCTTC	CASSYSVNYGYTF
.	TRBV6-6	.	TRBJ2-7	TGTGCCAGCAGTCCCAACTACTCCTACGAGCAGTACTTC	CASSPNYSYEQYF
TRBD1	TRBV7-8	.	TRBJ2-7	TGTGCCAGCAGCTTGGACAGGGCGGGCGAGCAGTACTTC	CASSLDRAGEQYF
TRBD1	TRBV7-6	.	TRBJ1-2	TGTGCCAGCAGCCGAGGACAGGGCTACTATGGCTACACCTTC	CASSRGQGYYGYTF
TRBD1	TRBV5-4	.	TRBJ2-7	TGTGCCAGCAGAGGAACAGGGGTCGAGCAGTACTTC	CASRGTGVEQYF
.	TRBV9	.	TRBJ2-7	TGTGCCAGCAGCGCCAGGGACTGGAGCTACGAGCAGTACTTC	CASSARDWSYEQYF
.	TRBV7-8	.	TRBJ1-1	TGTGCCAGCAGCCAAGGGTCAGGGCTAGACACTGAAGCTTTCTTT	CASSQGSGLDTEAFF
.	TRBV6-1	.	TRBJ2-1	TGTGCCAGCAGTACCCAGGGCTTTGACAATGAGCAGTTCTTC	CASSTQGFDNEQFF
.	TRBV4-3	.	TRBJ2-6	TGCGCCAGCAGCCAAGGAACAGGGTCTTTCGCTGGGGCCAACGTCCTGACTTTC	CASSQGTGSFAGANVLTF
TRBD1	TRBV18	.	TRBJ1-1	TGTGCCAGCTCAGCGACAGGGCAAACTGAAGCTTTCTTT	CASSATGQTEAFF
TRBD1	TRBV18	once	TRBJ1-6	TGTGCCAGCTCACCATTGGGACAGCCGGAACACTGCTCCTATAATTCCCCCCTCCACTTT	CASSPLGQPEHCSYNSPLHF
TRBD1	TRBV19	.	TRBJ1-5	TGTGCCAGTAGTATAGAAATTGACAGGGGGCGGACGCCCCAGCATTTT	CASSIEIDRGRTPQHF
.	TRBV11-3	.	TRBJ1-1	TGTGCCAGCAGCTTATACCTAACGAACACTGAAGCTTTCTTT	CASSLYLTNTEAFF
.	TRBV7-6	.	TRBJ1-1	TGTGCCAGCAGCTCGAGTAGACAGTCGAACACTGAAGCTTTCTTT	CASSSSRQSNTEAFF
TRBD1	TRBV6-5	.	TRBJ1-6	TGTGCCAGCAGCCAGACAGGGGGATCTAATTCACCCCTCCACTTT	CASSQTGGSNSPLHF
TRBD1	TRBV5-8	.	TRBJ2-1	TGTGCCAGCAGCCACGACAGGGGGCTGTACAATGAGCAGTTCTTC	CASSHDRGLYNEQFF
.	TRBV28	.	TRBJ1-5	TGTGCCAGCAGTTTGCAGCTGGAGCATGGTCAGCCCCAGCATTTT	CASSLQLEHGQPQHF
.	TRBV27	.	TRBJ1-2	TGTGCCAGCAGGAGGGAGGATTATGGCTACACCTTC	CASRREDYGYTF
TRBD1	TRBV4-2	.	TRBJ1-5	TGTGCCAGCAGCCAAGATCTTGGGGACAGAAATCAGCCCCAGCATTTT	CASSQDLGDRNQPQHF
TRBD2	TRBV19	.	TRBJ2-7	TGTGCCAGTAGTATAGAAGACGGACTAGCTTACGAGCAGTACTTC	CASSIEDGLAYEQYF
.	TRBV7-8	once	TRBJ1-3	TGTGCCAGCAGCTTAGTTGAGGGTACTGGAAACACCATATATTTT	CASSLVEGTGNTIYF
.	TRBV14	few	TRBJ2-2	TGTGCCAGCAGCAGCACCCCCACCGGGGAGCTGTTTTTT	CASSSTPTGELFF
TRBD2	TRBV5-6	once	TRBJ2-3	TGTGCCAGCAGCTTGGCGCCTAGCGGGGGGTTCTGGAGCACAGATACGCAGTATTTT	CASSLAPSGGFWSTDTQYF
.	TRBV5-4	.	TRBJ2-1	TGTGCCAGCAGCAGGGGGGGCCTTGGTGAGCAGTTCTTC	CASSRGGLGEQFF
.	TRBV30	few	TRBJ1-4	TGTGCCTGGAGTGACCCCAGGGCCTCTAATGAAAAACTGTTTTTT	CAWSDPRASNEKLFF
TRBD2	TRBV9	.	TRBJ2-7	TGTGCCAGCAGCCTAGGGACTAGCGGAGCCTACGAGCAGTACTTC	CASSLGTSGAYEQYF
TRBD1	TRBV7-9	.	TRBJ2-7	TGTGCCAGCAGCGATGGACAGGGGTACGAGCAGTACTTC	CASSDGQGYEQYF
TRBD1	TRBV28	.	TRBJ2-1	TGTGCCAGCAGTGAACCGAGCCCCACAGGGGGCTCTATCAATGAGCAGTTCTTC	CASSEPSPTGGSINEQFF